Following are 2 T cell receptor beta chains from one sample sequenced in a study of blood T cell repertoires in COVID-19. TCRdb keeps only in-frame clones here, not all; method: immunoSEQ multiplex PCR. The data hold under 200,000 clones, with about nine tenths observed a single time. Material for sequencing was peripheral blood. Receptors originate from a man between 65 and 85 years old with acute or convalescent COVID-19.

CDR3 sequence: CASSLSLSGSWEQFF. The CDR3 DNA follows: TGTGCCAGCAGCTTATCGCTTAGCGGGAGTTGGGAGCAGTTCTTC. The chain carries TRBV7-8 and TRBJ2-1; 9 nucleotides match TRBD2. This CDR3 is 15 amino acids long. V was pared by 2 bases and J by 10 bases, with 9 bases of the junction left unmatched. Germline V lookup: CDR1 SGHVS, CDR2 FQNEAQ.

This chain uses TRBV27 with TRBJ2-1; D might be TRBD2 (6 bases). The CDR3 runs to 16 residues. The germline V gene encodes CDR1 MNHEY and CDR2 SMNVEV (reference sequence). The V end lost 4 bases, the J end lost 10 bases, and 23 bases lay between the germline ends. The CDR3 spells CASSYSLASPGGEQFF. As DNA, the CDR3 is TGTGCCAGCAGTTATTCACTAGCTTCCCCTGGGGGGGAGCAGTTCTTC.